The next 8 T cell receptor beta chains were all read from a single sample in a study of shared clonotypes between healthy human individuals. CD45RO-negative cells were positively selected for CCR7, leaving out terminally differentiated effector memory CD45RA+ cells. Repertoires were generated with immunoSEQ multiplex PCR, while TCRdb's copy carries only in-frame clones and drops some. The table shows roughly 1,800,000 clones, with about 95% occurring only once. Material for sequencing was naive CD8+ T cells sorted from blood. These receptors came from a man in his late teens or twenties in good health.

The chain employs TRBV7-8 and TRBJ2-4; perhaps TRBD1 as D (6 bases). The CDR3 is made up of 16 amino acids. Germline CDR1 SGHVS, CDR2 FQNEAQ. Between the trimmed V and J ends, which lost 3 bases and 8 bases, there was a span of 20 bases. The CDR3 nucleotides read TGTGCCAGCAGCTTGCCAATCACAGGGACGGAGGACATTCAGTACTTC. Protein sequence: CASSLPITGTEDIQYF.

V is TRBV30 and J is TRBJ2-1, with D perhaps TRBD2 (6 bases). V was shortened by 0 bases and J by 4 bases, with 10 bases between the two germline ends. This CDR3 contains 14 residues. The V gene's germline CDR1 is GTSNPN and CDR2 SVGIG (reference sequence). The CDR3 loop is CAWSVAEGYNEQFF. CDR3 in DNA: TGTGCCTGGAGTGTGGCGGAGGGATACAATGAGCAGTTCTTC.

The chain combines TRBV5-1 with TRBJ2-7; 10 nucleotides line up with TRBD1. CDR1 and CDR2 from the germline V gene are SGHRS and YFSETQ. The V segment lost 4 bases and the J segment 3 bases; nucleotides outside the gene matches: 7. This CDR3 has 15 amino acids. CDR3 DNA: TGCGCCAGCAGCCCTTACGGGACAGGGGACTACGAGCAGTACTTC. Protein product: CASSPYGTGDYEQYF.

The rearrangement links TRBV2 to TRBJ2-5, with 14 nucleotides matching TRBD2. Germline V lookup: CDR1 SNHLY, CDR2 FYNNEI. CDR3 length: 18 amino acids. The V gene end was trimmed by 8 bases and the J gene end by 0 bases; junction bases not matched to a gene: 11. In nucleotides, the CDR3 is TGTGCCAGCGGACTAGCGGGGGGTCTACCCTCGTACCAAGAGACCCAGTACTTC. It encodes CASGLAGGLPSYQETQYF.

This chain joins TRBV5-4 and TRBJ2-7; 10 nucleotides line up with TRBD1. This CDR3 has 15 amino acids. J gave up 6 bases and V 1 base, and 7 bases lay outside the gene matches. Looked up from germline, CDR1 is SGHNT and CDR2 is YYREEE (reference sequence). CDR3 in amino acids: CASSLIGTGDSEQYF. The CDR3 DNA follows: TGTGCCAGCAGCTTGATAGGGACAGGGGATTCCGAGCAGTACTTC.

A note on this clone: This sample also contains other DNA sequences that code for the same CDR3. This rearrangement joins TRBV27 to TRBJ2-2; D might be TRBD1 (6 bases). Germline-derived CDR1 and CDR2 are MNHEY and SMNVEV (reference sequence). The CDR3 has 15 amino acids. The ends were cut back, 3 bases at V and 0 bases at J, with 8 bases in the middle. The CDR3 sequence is CASSLTGANTGELFF. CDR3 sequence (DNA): TGTGCCAGCAGTTTGACAGGCGCGAACACCGGGGAGCTGTTTTTT.

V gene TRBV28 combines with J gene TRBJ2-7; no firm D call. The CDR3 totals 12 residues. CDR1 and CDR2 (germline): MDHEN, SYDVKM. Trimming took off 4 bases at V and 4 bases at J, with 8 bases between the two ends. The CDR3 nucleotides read TGTGCCAGCAGTTCGGAGTATTACGAGCAGTACTTC. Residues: CASSSEYYEQYF.

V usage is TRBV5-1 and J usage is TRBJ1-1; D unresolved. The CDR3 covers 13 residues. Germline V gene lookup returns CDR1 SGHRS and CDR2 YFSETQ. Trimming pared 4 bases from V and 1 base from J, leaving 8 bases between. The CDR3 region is CASSRETNTEAFF. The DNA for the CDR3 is TGCGCCAGCAGCCGGGAGACGAACACTGAAGCTTTCTTT.